The next 19 T cell receptor beta chains were all read from a single sample in a study of cytomegalovirus exposure and HLA in healthy donors. The PCR used 60 Vbeta and 13 Jbeta primers. Here immunoSEQ multiplex PCR was the method, and the copy in TCRdb shows in-frame clones only, minus some. The top ten hold roughly 0.22% of the sample, which has 210,000 or so clones, around 79% seen once. Sequencing was done on a sample of PBMCs. These receptors were taken from a girl aged 2-10 years in good health and CMV-seronegative.

The rearrangement joins TRBV15 to TRBJ2-5; D is undetermined. Looked up from germline, CDR1 is LNHNV and CDR2 is YYDKDF (reference sequence). The CDR3 spans 13 residues. Trimming took off 3 bases at V and 1 base at J, with 6 bases between the two ends. The CDR3 bases are TGTGCCACCAGCAGCGGCGGCCAAGAGACCCAGTACTTC. Amino acid sequence: CATSSGGQETQYF. The entire variable domain, with the rest obtained from reference TRBV15 and TRBJ2-5, is as follows: DAMVIQNPRYQVTQFGKPVTLSCSQTLNHNVMYWYQQKSSQAPKLLFHYYDKDFNNEADTPDNFQSRRPNTSFCFLDIRSPGLGDTAMYLCATSSGGQETQYFGPGTRLLVL.

Only a few counts were recorded for this clone. V usage is TRBV7-4 and J usage is TRBJ1-5; D uncertain. Trimming took off 2 bases at V and 0 bases at J, with 14 bases between the two ends. Germline V lookup: CDR1 SGHVT, CDR2 SQSDAQ. The CDR3 length is 17 residues. CDR3 loop: CASSLSARFYSNQPQHF. CDR3 bases: TGTGCCAGCAGCTTAAGCGCTAGATTTTATAGCAATCAGCCCCAGCATTTT.

The rearrangement joins TRBV5-6 to TRBJ2-1; tentative D call: TRBD2 (5 bases). The V end was cut by 2 bases, the J end by 4 bases, with 16 bases between. Germline V CDR1 and CDR2: SGHDT, YYEEEE. The CDR3 runs 16 residues. CDR3 region: CASSFGIGRGYNEQFF. CDR3 nucleotide sequence: TGTGCCAGCAGCTTTGGGATTGGAAGAGGGTACAATGAGCAGTTCTTC.

This rearrangement joins TRBV9 to TRBJ2-1; D not resolved. The length of the CDR3 is 13 residues. Between the trimmed V and J ends, which lost 3 bases and 7 bases, there was a span of 11 bases. Germline values: CDR1 SGDLS, CDR2 YYNGEE. CDR3 nucleotide sequence: TGTGCCAGCAGCGGGCAGGTTGGGAATGAGCAGTTCTTC. It codes for CASSGQVGNEQFF. Full variable domain (outside the CDR3, taken from reference TRBV9 and TRBJ2-1): DSGVTQTPKHLITATGQRVTLRCSPRSGDLSVYWYQQSLDQGLQFLIQYYNGEERAKGNILERFSAQQFPDLHSELNLSSLELGDSALYFCASSGQVGNEQFFGPGTRLTVL.

The V gene is TRBV14, the J gene TRBJ2-7; D remains unclear. There are 14 residues in the CDR3. V was pared by 1 base and J by 2 bases, with 9 bases between. Looked up from germline, CDR1 is SGHDN and CDR2 is FVKESK. CDR3 protein: CASSQVNTAYEQYF. The CDR3 bases are TGTGCCAGCAGCCAAGTTAATACAGCCTACGAGCAGTACTTC.

This clone was counted a single time. The chain carries TRBV30 and TRBJ2-3; 9 positions match TRBD2. The trim removed 1 base at V and 2 bases at J, leaving 10 bases unmatched. This CDR3 region has 17 residues. Per germline, CDR1 GTSNPN and CDR2 SVGIG (reference sequence). The CDR3 region has the DNA TGTGCCTGGAGTGAGGGGAGGACTAGCGATCACACAGATACGCAGTATTTT. Its protein product is CAWSEGRTSDHTDTQYF.

V and J are TRBV7-9 and TRBJ2-7; 7 bases are shared with TRBD2. This CDR3 spans 15 amino acids. V shed 1 base, J shed 5 bases, and the junction held 8 bases outside the gene matches. CDR1 and CDR2 (germline): SEHNR, FQNEAQ (reference sequence). The CDR3 is CASSLESGVGDEQYF. The CDR3 DNA sequence: TGTGCCAGCAGCTTAGAAAGCGGGGTGGGTGACGAGCAGTACTTC.

V and J are TRBV5-6 and TRBJ2-2; weak D call: TRBD1 (6 bases). The CDR3 spans 15 residues. V was clipped by 0 bases and J by 5 bases, with 11 bases between them. Germline V gene sequence: CDR1 SGHDT, CDR2 YYEEEE. The CDR3 DNA is TGTGCCAGCAGCTTGGCGGGCCAGGGGACCGGGGAGCTGTTTTTT. Its translation is CASSLAGQGTGELFF.

The CDR3: CASSQDLETQYF. In DNA form, the CDR3 reads TGCGCCAGCAGCCAAGATCTAGAGACCCAGTACTTC. The rearrangement joins TRBV4-1 to TRBJ2-5; D gene ambiguous. Germline assignment: CDR1 MGHRA and CDR2 YSYEKL. This CDR3 is 12 amino acids long. V lost 0 bases to trimming and J lost 4 bases, with 3 bases between them.

This sequence joins TRBV7-2 and TRBJ2-7, with TRBD2 as a possible D gene (6 bases). V lost 5 bases, J lost 5 bases, and 19 bases lay in between. Germline CDR1 reads SGHTA; CDR2 reads FQGNSA. The CDR3 consists of 15 residues. The CDR3 DNA reads TGTGCCAGCAGCCCACAACCGGGACTGAGGCACGAGCAGTACTTC. Encoded protein: CASSPQPGLRHEQYF.

The rearrangement joins TRBV27 to TRBJ1-6, with D tentatively TRBD1 (5 bases). The ends were cut back, 7 bases at V and 4 bases at J, with 14 bases in the middle. CDR1 MNHEY and CDR2 SMNVEV come from the germline V gene (reference sequence). This CDR3 is built from 15 residues. As DNA, the CDR3 is TGTGCCAGCAAGGGGTTAGTTTCTTATAATTCACCCCTCCACTTT. This encodes CASKGLVSYNSPLHF.

The chain links TRBV2 to TRBJ2-7; TRBD1 agrees at 8 bases. CDR1 and CDR2 from the germline V gene are SNHLY and FYNNEI. J was trimmed by 7 bases and V by 6 bases; bases with no gene match: 23. CDR3 length equals 18 residues. The CDR3 reads CASSFRGLNYGALEEQYF. In DNA form, the CDR3 reads TGTGCCAGCAGCTTCAGGGGGCTGAACTACGGGGCTCTAGAGGAGCAGTACTTC.

The genes are TRBV2 and TRBJ1-3, with TRBD1 matching 8 bases. This CDR3 has 16 amino acids. V lost 8 bases and J lost 0; bases outside the gene matches: 9. The germline CDR1 and CDR2 sequences are SNHLY and FYNNEI. The CDR3, as DNA: TGTGCCAGCTTGGGACAGGCTCTTCTCTCTGGAAACACCATATATTTT. Translated, it gives CASLGQALLSGNTIYF. Supplemented by reference TRBV2 and TRBJ1-3, the full variable domain reads EPEVTQTPSHQVTQMGQEVILRCVPISNHLYFYWYRQILGQKVEFLVSFYNNEISEKSEIFDDQFSVERPDGSNFTLKIRSTKLEDSAMYFCASLGQALLSGNTIYFGEGSWLTVV.

The rearrangement joins TRBV10-3 to TRBJ1-3, with D perhaps TRBD1 (5 bases). CDR1 is ENHRY and CDR2 is SYGVKD in the germline V gene. The V end was cut by 8 bases, the J end by 2 bases, with 19 bases between. This CDR3 spans 16 amino acids. The CDR3 here is CAIWEGRFSAGNTIYF. The CDR3 nucleotides are TGTGCCATCTGGGAGGGGAGGTTTTCCGCTGGAAACACCATATATTTT.

V gene TRBV27 combines with J gene TRBJ1-2; TRBD1 agrees at 7 bases. This CDR3 has 16 amino acids. Looked up from germline, CDR1 is MNHEY and CDR2 is SMNVEV (reference sequence). V lost 5 bases to trimming and J lost 4 bases; unmatched junction nucleotides: 13. The CDR3 loop is CASSPRVRTGRYGYTF. CDR3 coding DNA: TGTGCCAGCAGTCCCCGGGTTCGGACAGGCCGCTATGGCTACACCTTC.

The rearrangement joins TRBV11-2 to TRBJ1-4; perhaps TRBD1 as D (5 bases). The germline V gene encodes CDR1 SGHAT and CDR2 FQNNGV. This CDR3 region has 14 residues. Between the trimmed V and J ends, which lost 1 base and 3 bases, there was a span of 6 bases. The CDR3 coding sequence is TGTGCCAGCAGCTTAGGACAGCCTAATGAAAAACTGTTTTTT. Translated: CASSLGQPNEKLFF. Full variable domain (remainder filled in from reference TRBV11-2 and TRBJ1-4): EAGVAQSPRYKIIEKRQSVAFWCNPISGHATLYWYQQILGQGPKLLIQFQNNGVVDDSQLPKDRFSAERLKGVDSTLKIQPAKLEDSAVYLCASSLGQPNEKLFFGSGTQLSVL.

The chain recombines TRBV7-9 with TRBJ1-4; D not resolved. Germline V gene data show CDR1 as SEHNR and CDR2 as FQNEAQ (reference sequence). The V end was cut by 2 bases, the J end by 0 bases, with 13 bases between. This CDR3 comprises 17 residues. The CDR3 DNA sequence: TGTGCCAGCAGCTTACCAGCGGGGAGCCCAACTAATGAAAAACTGTTTTTT. Translation: CASSLPAGSPTNEKLFF.

This clone was counted a few times. This chain links TRBV19 with TRBJ2-3, with TRBD2 matching over 14 bases. Germline V lookup: CDR1 LNHDA, CDR2 SQIVND (reference sequence). Trimming took 4 bases from V and 4 from J; bases not matched to a gene: 4. The CDR3 loop spans 16 amino acids. In DNA form, the CDR3 reads TGTGCCAGTAGTACCGGACTAGCGGGAGGCGCAGATACGCAGTATTTT. Translated, it gives CASSTGLAGGADTQYF.

The genes are TRBV5-4 and TRBJ2-2; TRBD2 matches 7 bases. The V and J ends lost 1 base and 6 bases, in that order; junction bases with no gene match: 9. CDR1 is SGHNT and CDR2 is YYREEE in the germline V gene (reference sequence). The CDR3 has 16 amino acids. CDR3 bases: TGTGCCAGCAGCTTGCCCGGATCCCGGGGGGCCGGGGAGCTGTTTTTT. Encoded protein: CASSLPGSRGAGELFF.